This T cell receptor beta chain is drawn from a study of CD8 T cells in ankylosing spondylitis. This clonotype was seen a few times. The antigen remains unidentified. Findings and caveats of the study: Roughly eight highly homologous variants made up a TCR beta motif that seemed to typify ankylosing spondylitis blood. Clones linked to disease, bearing a CD8+ phenotype, were relatively rare in peripheral blood. Matched ankylosing spondylitis synovial fluid reportedly showed significant enrichment of disease-linked clones.

Scientists made TCR beta libraries using quantitative 5'-RACE with molecular barcodes. Via MiXCR, TCRdb re-called the 5' RACE reads, giving one row per CDR3 protein. This table holds about 160,000 distinct CDR3 sequences, around 18% found once. Germline lookup yields CDR1 MDHEN and CDR2 SYDVKM. The V end was cut by 6 bases, the J end by 0 bases, with 17 bases between. This CDR3 has 17 amino acids. The sequence derives from a male donor with ankylosing spondylitis or in good health (not recorded which). The specimen was blood, either unsorted or a sorted T cell fraction (not recorded which). This rearrangement joins TRBV28 to TRBJ2-2, with D perhaps TRBD1 or TRBD2 (5 bases each). The CDR3 protein is CASSLYARGPNTGELFF. Written as DNA, the CDR3 is TGTGCCAGCAGCCTCTACGCGAGGGGTCCGAACACCGGGGAGCTGTTTTTT.